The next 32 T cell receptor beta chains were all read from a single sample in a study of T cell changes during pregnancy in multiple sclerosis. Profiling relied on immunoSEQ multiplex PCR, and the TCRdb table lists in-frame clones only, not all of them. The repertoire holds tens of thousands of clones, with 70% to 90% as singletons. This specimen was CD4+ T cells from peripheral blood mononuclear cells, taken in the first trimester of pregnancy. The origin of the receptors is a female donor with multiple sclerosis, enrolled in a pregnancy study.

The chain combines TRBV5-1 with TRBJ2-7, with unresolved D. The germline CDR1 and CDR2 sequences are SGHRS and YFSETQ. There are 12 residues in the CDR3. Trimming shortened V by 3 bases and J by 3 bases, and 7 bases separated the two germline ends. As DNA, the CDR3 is TGCGCCAGCAGCTCCGACAACTACGAGCAGTACTTC. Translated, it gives CASSSDNYEQYF.

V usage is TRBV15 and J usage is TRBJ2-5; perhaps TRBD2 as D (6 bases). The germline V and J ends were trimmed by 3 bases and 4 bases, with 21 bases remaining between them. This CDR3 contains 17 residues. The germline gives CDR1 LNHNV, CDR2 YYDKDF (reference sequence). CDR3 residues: CATSRGRWEAQGETQYF. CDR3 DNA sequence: TGTGCCACCAGCAGGGGGAGGTGGGAGGCCCAAGGAGAGACCCAGTACTTC.

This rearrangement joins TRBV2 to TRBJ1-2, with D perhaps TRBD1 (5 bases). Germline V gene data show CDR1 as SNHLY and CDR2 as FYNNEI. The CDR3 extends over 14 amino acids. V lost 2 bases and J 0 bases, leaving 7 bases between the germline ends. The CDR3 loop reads CASSETTANYGYTF. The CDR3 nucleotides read TGTGCCAGCAGTGAAACGACAGCTAACTATGGCTACACCTTC.

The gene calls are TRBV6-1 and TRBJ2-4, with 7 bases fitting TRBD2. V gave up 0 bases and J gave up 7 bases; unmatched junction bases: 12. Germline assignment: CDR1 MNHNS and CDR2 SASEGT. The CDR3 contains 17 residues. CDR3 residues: CASSEAPWGGIGNIQYF. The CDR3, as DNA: TGTGCCAGCAGTGAAGCTCCGTGGGGGGGGATTGGGAACATTCAGTACTTC.

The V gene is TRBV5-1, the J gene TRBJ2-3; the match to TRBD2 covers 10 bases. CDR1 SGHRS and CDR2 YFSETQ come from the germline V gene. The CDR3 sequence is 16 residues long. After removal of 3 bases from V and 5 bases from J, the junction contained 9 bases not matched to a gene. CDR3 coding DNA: TGCGCCAGCAGCTACTATTCTAGCGGGAGTTTAGATACGCAGTATTTT. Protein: CASSYYSSGSLDTQYF.

CDR3 in DNA: TGTGCCACCAGCAGAGGGACTAGCGGGAGTTCCGAGCAGTACTTC. It codes for CATSRGTSGSSEQYF. The V call is TRBV15, the J call TRBJ2-7; 13 nucleotides match TRBD2. V lost 1 base to trimming and J lost 6 bases; unmatched junction nucleotides: 3. Germline V CDR1 and CDR2: LNHNV, YYDKDF (reference sequence). The CDR3 runs 15 residues.

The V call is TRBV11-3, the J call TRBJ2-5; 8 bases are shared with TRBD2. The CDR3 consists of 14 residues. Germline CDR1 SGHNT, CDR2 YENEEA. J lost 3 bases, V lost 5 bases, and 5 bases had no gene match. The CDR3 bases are TGTGCCAGCAGCCCCGGGGGGGGTAAAGAGACCCAGTACTTC. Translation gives CASSPGGGKETQYF. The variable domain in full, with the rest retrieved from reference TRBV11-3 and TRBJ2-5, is EAGVVQSPRYKIIEKKQPVAFWCNPISGHNTLYWYLQNLGQGPELLIRYENEEAVDDSQLPKDRFSAERLKGVDSTLKIQPAELGDSAVYLCASSPGGGKETQYFGPGTRLLVL.

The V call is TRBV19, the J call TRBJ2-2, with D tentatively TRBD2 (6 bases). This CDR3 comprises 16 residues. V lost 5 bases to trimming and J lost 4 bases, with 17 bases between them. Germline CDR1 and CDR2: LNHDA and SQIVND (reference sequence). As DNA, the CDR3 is TGTGCCAGTAGTCATACCGGGGGAGGAGGCACCGGGGAGCTGTTTTTT. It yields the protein CASSHTGGGGTGELFF.

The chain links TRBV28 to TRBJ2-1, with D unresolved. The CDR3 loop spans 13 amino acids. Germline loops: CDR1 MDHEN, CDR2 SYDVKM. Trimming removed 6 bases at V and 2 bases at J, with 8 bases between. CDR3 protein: CASRLPTYNEQFF. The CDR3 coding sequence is TGTGCCAGCAGACTACCGACCTACAATGAGCAGTTCTTC.

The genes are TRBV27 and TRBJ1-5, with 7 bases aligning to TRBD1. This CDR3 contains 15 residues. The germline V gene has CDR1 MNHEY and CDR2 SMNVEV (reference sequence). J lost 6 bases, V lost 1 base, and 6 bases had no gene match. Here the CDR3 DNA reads TGTGCCAGCAGTTTATTAGACAGGGATGTTCAGCCCCAGCATTTT. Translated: CASSLLDRDVQPQHF.

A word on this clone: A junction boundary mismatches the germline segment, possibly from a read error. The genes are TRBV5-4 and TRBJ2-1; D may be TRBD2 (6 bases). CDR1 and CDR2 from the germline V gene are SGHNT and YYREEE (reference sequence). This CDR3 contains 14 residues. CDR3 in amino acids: CASQLAGSSNEQFF. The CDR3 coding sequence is TGTGCCAGCCAGCTGGCGGGATCCTCCAATGAGCAGTTCTTC.

Written as DNA, the CDR3 is TGTGCCAGCAGCCAAGGCTACGGGAGAGATACGCAGTATTTT. It specifies CASSQGYGRDTQYF. The rearrangement joins TRBV14 to TRBJ2-3; TRBD2 might be the D (6 bases). The germline gives CDR1 SGHDN, CDR2 FVKESK. The CDR3 sequence is 14 residues long. V lost 1 base, J lost 5 bases, and 10 bases lay in between.

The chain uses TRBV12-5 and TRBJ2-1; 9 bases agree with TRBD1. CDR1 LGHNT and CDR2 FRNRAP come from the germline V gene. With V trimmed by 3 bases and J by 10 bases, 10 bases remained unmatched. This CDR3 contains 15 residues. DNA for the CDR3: TGTGCTAGTGGTTTATATGCACAGGGGGCCGGAGAGCAGTTCTTC. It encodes CASGLYAQGAGEQFF.

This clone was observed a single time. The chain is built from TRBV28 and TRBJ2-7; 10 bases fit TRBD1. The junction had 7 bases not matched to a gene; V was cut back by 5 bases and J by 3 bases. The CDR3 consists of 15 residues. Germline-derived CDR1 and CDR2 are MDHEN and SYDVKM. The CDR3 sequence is CASSQPGQGNYEQYF. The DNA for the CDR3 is TGTGCCAGCAGTCAACCGGGACAGGGGAACTACGAGCAGTACTTC.

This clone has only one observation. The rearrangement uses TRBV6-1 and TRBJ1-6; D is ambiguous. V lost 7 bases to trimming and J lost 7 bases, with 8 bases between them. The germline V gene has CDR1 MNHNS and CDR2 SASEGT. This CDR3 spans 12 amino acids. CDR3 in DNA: TGTGCCAGCATAGGAGGGAATTCACCCCTCCACTTT. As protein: CASIGGNSPLHF.

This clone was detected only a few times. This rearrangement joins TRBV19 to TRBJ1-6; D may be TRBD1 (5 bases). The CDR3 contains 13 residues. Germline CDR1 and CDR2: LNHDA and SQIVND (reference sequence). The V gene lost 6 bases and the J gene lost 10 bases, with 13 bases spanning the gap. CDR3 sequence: CASSLGGESPLHF. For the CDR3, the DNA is TGTGCCAGTAGCCTCGGGGGGGAATCACCCCTCCACTTT.

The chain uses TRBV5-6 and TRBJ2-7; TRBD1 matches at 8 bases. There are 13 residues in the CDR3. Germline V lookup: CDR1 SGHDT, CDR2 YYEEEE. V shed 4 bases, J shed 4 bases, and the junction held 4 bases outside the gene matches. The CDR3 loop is CASSPDRDYEQYF. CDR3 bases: TGTGCCAGCAGCCCGGACAGGGATTACGAGCAGTACTTC.

In DNA, the CDR3 is TGCGCCAGCACGCCTTCCCCGGGACTACGAGAGACCCAGTACTTC. This translates into CASTPSPGLRETQYF. The chain combines TRBV5-1 with TRBJ2-5; 7 nucleotides align to TRBD2. The germline V gene has CDR1 SGHRS and CDR2 YFSETQ. The junction had 12 bases not matched to a gene; V was cut back by 6 bases and J by 4 bases. The length of the CDR3 is 15 residues.

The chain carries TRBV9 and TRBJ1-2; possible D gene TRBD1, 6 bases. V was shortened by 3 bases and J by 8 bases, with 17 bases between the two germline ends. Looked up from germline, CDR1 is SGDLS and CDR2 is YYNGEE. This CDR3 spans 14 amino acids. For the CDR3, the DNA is TGTGCCAGCAGCGGGAGCCAGGGACATAAAGGCTACACCTTC. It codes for CASSGSQGHKGYTF.

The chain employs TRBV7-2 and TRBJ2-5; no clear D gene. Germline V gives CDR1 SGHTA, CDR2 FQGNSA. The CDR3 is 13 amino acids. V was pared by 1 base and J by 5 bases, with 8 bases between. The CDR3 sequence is CASSLVGQETQYF. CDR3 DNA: TGTGCCAGCAGCTTAGTTGGGCAGGAGACCCAGTACTTC.

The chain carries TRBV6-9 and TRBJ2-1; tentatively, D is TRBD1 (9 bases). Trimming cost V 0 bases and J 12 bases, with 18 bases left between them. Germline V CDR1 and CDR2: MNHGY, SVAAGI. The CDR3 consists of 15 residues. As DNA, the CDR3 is TGTGCCAGCAGTTATTCCCAACAGGGGGCGGGGGGGCAGTTCTTC. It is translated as CASSYSQQGAGGQFF.

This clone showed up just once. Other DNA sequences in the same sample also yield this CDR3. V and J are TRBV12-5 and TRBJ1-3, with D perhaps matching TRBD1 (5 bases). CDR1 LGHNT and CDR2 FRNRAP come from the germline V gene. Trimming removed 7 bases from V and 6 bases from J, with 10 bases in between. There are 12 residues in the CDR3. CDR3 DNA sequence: TGTGCTAGTGCTGGGACTCCAAACACCATATATTTT. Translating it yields CASAGTPNTIYF.

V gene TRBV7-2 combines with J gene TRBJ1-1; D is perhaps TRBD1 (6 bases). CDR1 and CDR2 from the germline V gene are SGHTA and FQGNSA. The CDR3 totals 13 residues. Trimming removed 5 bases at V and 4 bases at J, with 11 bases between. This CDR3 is CASSQRGGTEAFF. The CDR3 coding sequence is TGTGCCAGCAGCCAGAGGGGGGGCACTGAAGCTTTCTTT.

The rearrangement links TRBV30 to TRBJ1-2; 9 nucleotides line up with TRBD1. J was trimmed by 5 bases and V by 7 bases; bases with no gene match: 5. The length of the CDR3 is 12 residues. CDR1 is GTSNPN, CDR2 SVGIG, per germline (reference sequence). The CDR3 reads CAYTGTGYGYTF. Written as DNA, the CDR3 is TGTGCCTACACCGGGACAGGGTATGGCTACACCTTC.

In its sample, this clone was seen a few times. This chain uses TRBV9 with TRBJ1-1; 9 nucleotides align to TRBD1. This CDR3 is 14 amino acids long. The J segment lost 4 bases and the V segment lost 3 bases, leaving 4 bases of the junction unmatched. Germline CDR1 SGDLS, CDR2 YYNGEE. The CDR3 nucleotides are TGTGCCAGCAGCGCAGGGACAGGGTTCACTGAAGCTTTCTTT. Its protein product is CASSAGTGFTEAFF.

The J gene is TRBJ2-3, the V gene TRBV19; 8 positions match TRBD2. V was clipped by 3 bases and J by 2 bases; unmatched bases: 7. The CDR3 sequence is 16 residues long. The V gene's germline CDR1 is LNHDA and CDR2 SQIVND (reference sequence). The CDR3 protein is CASSIFAGGPTDTQYF. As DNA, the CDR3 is TGTGCCAGTAGTATTTTTGCGGGAGGCCCCACAGATACGCAGTATTTT.

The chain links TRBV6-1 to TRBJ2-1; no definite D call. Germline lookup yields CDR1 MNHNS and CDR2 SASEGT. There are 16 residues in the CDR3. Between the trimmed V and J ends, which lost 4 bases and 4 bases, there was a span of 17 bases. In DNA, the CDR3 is TGTGCCAGCAGTGCCCAGACCCTGACGGAGTACAATGAGCAGTTCTTC. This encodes CASSAQTLTEYNEQFF.

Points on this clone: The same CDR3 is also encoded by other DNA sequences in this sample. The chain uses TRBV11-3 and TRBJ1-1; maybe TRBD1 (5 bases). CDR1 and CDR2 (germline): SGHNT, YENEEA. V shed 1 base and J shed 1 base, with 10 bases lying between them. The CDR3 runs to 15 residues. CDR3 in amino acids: CASSLGQGENTEAFF. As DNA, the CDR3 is TGTGCCAGCAGCTTAGGCCAGGGTGAGAACACTGAAGCTTTCTTT.

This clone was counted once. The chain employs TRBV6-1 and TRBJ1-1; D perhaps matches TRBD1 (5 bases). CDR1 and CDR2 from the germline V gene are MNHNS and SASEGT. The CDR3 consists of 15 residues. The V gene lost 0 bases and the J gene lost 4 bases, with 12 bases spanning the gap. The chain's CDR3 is CASSEARRVSTEAFF. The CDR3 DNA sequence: TGTGCCAGCAGTGAAGCACGCAGGGTGAGCACTGAAGCTTTCTTT.

The CDR3 nucleotides read TGCGCCAGCAGCCAAGCATCGGGCGCGGGCTATGGCTACACCTTC. Protein product: CASSQASGAGYGYTF. V is TRBV4-3 and J is TRBJ1-2; D gene uncertain. Germline-derived CDR1 and CDR2 are LGHNA and YSLEER. Trimming shortened V by 1 base and J by 4 bases, and 13 bases separated the two germline ends. This CDR3 contains 15 residues.

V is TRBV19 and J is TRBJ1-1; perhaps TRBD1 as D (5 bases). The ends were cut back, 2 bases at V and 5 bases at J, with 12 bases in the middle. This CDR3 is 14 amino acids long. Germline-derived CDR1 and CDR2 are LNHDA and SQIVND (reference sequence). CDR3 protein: CASSIQGFGTEAFF. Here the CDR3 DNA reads TGTGCCAGTAGTATACAGGGATTTGGGACTGAAGCTTTCTTT.

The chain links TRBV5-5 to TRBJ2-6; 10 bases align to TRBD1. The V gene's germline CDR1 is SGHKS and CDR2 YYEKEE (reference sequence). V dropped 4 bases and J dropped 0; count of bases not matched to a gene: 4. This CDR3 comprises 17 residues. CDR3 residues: CASSHRDRGSGANVLTF. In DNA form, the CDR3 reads TGTGCCAGCAGCCACCGGGACAGGGGCTCTGGGGCCAACGTCCTGACTTTC.